The clone carrying this T cell receptor (beta chain) was seen repeatedly, ten times or more. No antigen is known for it. The V segment lost 5 bases and the J segment 4 bases; nucleotides outside the gene matches: 3. The CDR3 consists of 14 residues. The germline CDR1 and CDR2 sequences are MNHEY and SMNVEV (reference sequence). These data belong to a study of CD8 T cells in ankylosing spondylitis. Study-wide findings and caveats: Disease-linked clones were reportedly significantly enriched in matched ankylosing spondylitis synovial fluid. What seemed typical of ankylosing spondylitis blood was a TCR beta motif built from eight highly homologous variants.

Via MiXCR, TCRdb re-called the 5' RACE reads, giving one row per CDR3 protein. Among fewer than 550,000 distinct CDR3 sequences listed, over 4% were seen once. The TCR comes from a male donor with ankylosing spondylitis. J is TRBJ2-1 and V is TRBV27, with TRBD1 matching over 9 bases. Sequenced: blood, either unsorted or a sorted T cell fraction (not recorded which). The CDR3 loop is CASSPGQGYNEQFF. In DNA, the CDR3 is TGTGCCAGCAGTCCGGGACAGGGATACAATGAGCAGTTCTTC.